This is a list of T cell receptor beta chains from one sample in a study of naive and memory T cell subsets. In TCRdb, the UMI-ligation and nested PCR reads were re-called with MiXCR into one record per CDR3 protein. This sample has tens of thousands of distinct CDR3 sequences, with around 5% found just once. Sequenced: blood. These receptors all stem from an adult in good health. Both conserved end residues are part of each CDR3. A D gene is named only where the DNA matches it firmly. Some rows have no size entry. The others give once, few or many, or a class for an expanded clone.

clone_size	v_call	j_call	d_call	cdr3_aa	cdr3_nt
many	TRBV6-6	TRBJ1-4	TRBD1	CASSYGRGNEKLFF	TGTGCCAGCAGTTACGGCAGGGGGAATGAAAAACTGTTTTTT
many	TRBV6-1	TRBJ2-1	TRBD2	CASSGTRYEQFF	TGTGCCAGCAGTGGGACTAGATATGAGCAGTTCTTC
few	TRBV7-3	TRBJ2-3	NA	CASSLWGTTDTQYF	TGTGCCAGCAGCTTATGGGGCACCACAGATACGCAGTATTTT
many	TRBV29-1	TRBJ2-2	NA	CSVGGGAGTGELFF	TGCAGCGTTGGAGGTGGGGCTGGCACCGGGGAGCTGTTTTTT
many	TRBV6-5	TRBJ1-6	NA	CASSIGQTPLHF	TGTGCCAGCAGTATTGGACAGACACCCCTCCACTTT
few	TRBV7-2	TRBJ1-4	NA	CASSLERGRNEKLFF	TGTGCCAGCAGCTTAGAAAGGGGACGTAATGAAAAACTGTTTTTT
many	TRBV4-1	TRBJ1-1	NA	CASSQTRVNTEAFF	TGCGCCAGCAGCCAAACCCGGGTGAACACTGAAGCTTTCTTT
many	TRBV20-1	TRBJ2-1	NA	CSAREGTVNEQFF	TGCAGTGCTAGAGAAGGGACGGTCAATGAGCAGTTCTTC
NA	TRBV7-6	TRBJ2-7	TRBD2	CASSLTSGTPYEQYF	TGTGCCAGCAGCTTAACTAGCGGGACACCCTACGAGCAGTACTTC
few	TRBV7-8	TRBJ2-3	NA	CASSSRGTDTQYF	TGTGCCAGCAGCTCGAGGGGTACAGATACGCAGTATTTT
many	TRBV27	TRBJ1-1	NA	CASSSPRDKYTEAFF	TGTGCCAGCAGCTCCCCCCGCGACAAATACACTGAAGCTTTCTTT
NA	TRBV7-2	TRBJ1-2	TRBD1	CASSLMFEGAYGYTF	TGTGCCAGCAGCTTAATGTTCGAGGGGGCATATGGCTACACCTTC
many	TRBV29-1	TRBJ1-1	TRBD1	CSASVGTEITEAFF	TGCAGCGCCTCAGTAGGGACAGAAATAACTGAAGCTTTCTTT
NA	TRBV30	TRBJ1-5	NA	CAWSIGRRGSNQPQHF	TGTGCCTGGAGTATTGGACGCCGAGGTAGCAATCAGCCCCAGCATTTT
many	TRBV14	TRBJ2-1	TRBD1	CASSQETDRDYNEQFF	TGTGCCAGCAGCCAAGAGACGGACAGGGACTACAATGAGCAGTTCTTC
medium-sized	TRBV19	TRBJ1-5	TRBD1	CASQTRQGSNQPQHF	TGTGCCAGCCAAACTCGACAGGGGAGCAATCAGCCCCAGCATTTT
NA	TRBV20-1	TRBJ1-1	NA	CSAAGTIMNTEAFF	TGCAGTGCTGCGGGGACAATCATGAACACTGAAGCTTTCTTT
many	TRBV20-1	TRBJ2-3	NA	CSARTRTISTDTQYF	TGCAGTGCCAGAACCCGGACGATCAGCACAGATACGCAGTATTTT
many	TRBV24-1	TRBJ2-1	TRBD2	CATSDGRATDNEQFF	TGTGCCACCAGTGATGGGAGGGCTACGGACAATGAGCAGTTCTTC
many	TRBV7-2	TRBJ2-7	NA	CASSLSPLVEQYF	TGTGCCAGCAGCTTATCCCCCCTCGTTGAGCAGTACTTC
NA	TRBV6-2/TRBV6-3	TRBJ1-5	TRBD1	CASRETGGWQPQHF	TGTGCCAGCAGGGAAACAGGGGGATGGCAGCCCCAGCATTTT
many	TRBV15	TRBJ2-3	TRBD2	CATSRTLAGDFTDTQYF	TGTGCCACCAGCAGAACCTTAGCGGGAGATTTTACCGATACGCAGTATTTT
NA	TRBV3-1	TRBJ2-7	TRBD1	CASSQGGQDRVHF	TGTGCCAGCAGCCAAGGCGGACAGGACCGAGTTCACTTC
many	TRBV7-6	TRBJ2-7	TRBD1	CASSLGGDRGRSEQYF	TGTGCCAGCAGCTTAGGGGGGGACAGGGGGCGATCCGAGCAGTACTTC
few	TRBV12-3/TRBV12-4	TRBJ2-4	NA	CASSLELSIQYF	TGTGCCAGCAGTTTAGAACTTTCCATTCAGTACTTC
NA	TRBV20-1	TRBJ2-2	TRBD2	CSARVLAGVDGELFF	TGCAGTGCTAGAGTTCTAGCGGGAGTGGACGGGGAGCTGTTTTTT
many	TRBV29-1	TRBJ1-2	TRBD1	CSGRDRGYGYTF	TGCAGCGGACGGGACAGAGGATATGGCTACACCTTC
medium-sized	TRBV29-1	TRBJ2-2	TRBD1	CSVQGANTGELFF	TGCAGCGTTCAGGGGGCGAACACCGGGGAGCTGTTTTTT
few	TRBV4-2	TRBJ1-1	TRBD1	CASSQDIGQDTEAFF	TGTGCCAGCAGCCAAGATATCGGACAGGACACTGAAGCTTTCTTT
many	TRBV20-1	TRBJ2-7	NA	CSGRVDTAEQYF	TGCAGTGGGCGGGTCGACACCGCCGAGCAGTACTTC
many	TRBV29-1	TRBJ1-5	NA	CSVGGGPNNQPQHF	TGCAGCGTTGGGGGGGGGCCTAACAATCAGCCCCAGCATTTT
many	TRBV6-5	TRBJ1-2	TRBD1	CASSPAFGTGYGYTF	TGTGCCAGCAGTCCCGCCTTTGGGACAGGGTATGGCTACACCTTC
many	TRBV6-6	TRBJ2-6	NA	CASLDTPGANVLTF	TGTGCCAGCTTGGATACCCCTGGGGCCAACGTCCTGACTTTC
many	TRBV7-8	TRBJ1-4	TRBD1	CASSPRDRGIATNEKLFF	TGTGCCAGCAGCCCCCGGGACAGGGGAATTGCAACTAATGAAAAACTGTTTTTT
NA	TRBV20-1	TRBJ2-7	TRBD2	CSARAGTSGVLEQYF	TGCAGTGCTAGAGCCGGGACTAGCGGCGTCTTGGAGCAGTACTTC
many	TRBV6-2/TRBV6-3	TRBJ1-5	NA	CASSIQDQPQHF	TGTGCCAGCAGTATCCAGGATCAGCCCCAGCATTTT
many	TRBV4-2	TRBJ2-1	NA	CASSPLEAANEQFF	TGTGCCAGCAGCCCGTTGGAAGCGGCCAATGAGCAGTTCTTC
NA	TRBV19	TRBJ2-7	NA	CASRRDSASYEQYF	TGTGCCAGTAGGCGGGACAGCGCTTCCTACGAGCAGTACTTC
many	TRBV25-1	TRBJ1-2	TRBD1	CASSLERTGGGRYGYTF	TGTGCCAGCAGTTTAGAAAGGACAGGGGGTGGACGCTATGGCTACACCTTC
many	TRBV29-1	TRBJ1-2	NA	CSVERDVRGYTF	TGCAGCGTAGAGAGGGATGTTAGGGGCTACACCTTC
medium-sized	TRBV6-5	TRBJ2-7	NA	CASSYKDTYEQYF	TGTGCCAGCAGTTATAAGGACACCTACGAGCAGTACTTC
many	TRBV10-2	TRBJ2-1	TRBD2	CASSGTSGASSYNEQFF	TGCGCCAGCAGTGGGACTAGCGGGGCGAGCTCCTACAATGAGCAGTTCTTC
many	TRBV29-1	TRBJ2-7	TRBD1	CSAGDSSYEQYF	TGCAGCGCTGGGGACAGCTCCTACGAGCAGTACTTC
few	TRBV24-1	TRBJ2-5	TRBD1	CATSDPRGPGETQYF	TGTGCCACCAGTGACCCCAGGGGGCCCGGAGAGACCCAGTACTTC